A single sample gave rise to the 6 T cell receptor beta chains below, sequenced in a study of STAT3 mutations in large granular lymphocyte leukemia. General observations from the study: Every T-LGLL patient had at least one immunodominant TCRbeta clonotype.

TCRdb's table, derived via immunoSEQ multiplex PCR, lists solely in-frame clones and lacks some. This table has approximately 31,000 clones, around 86% appearing once. No antigen is known for these receptors. Sequenced sample: peripheral blood mononuclear cells. Receptors originate from a man between 60 and 75 years old with T-cell large granular lymphocyte leukemia. Some clones in this sample may be carry-over from other donors' samples.

J is TRBJ2-5 and V is TRBV30; the match to TRBD1 covers 8 bases. The CDR3 has 15 amino acids. Losses at the gene ends were 5 bases for V and 0 bases for J; bases not matched to a gene: 8. Looked up from germline, CDR1 is GTSNPN and CDR2 is SVGIG (reference sequence). The CDR3 DNA sequence: TGTGCCTGGGCTCAGGGGGCCCCGTACCAAGAGACCCAGTACTTC. Its protein is CAWAQGAPYQETQYF.

This clone has a handful of counts. The V gene is TRBV2, the J gene TRBJ1-2; the D is unclear. The CDR3 has 15 amino acids. V was trimmed by 8 bases and J by 2 bases, leaving 18 bases between them. Germline V CDR1 and CDR2: SNHLY, FYNNEI. The CDR3 DNA reads TGTGCCAGCTCTTACGGGGAGACACTAAACTATGGCTACACCTTC. Translated: CASSYGETLNYGYTF.

The rearrangement links TRBV29-1 to TRBJ2-1; D may be TRBD1 (5 bases). CDR1 is SQVTM and CDR2 is ANQGSEA in the germline V gene. V was clipped by 2 bases and J by 1 base, with 12 bases between them. The CDR3 spans 15 residues. CDR3 amino acids: CSVEWAGISYNEQFF. The CDR3 DNA sequence: TGCAGCGTTGAATGGGCAGGGATATCCTACAATGAGCAGTTCTTC.

The CDR3 nucleotides are TGTGCCAGCTCACCAGAGAACAATGAGCAGTTCTTC. Residues: CASSPENNEQFF. V gene TRBV18 combines with J gene TRBJ2-1, with D hard to call. The CDR3 runs 12 residues. V was clipped by 2 bases and J by 5 bases, with 4 bases between them. Germline CDR1 KGHSH, CDR2 LQKENI.

This chain joins TRBV5-1 and TRBJ1-1, with D unclear. This CDR3 is 12 amino acids long. The V end was cut by 0 bases, the J end by 6 bases, with 6 bases between. Germline V gene data show CDR1 as SGHRS and CDR2 as YFSETQ. CDR3 sequence: CASSLEGPEAFF. The CDR3 DNA is TGCGCCAGCAGCTTGGAGGGTCCTGAAGCTTTCTTT.

The genes are TRBV7-8 and TRBJ1-2; D call uncertain. The CDR3 consists of 14 residues. Germline CDR1 is SGHVS and CDR2 is FQNEAQ. The ends were cut back, 0 bases at V and 1 base at J, with 6 bases in the middle. The CDR3 DNA sequence: TGTGCCAGCAGCTTAGCTGGCAGTAACTATGGCTACACCTTC. Amino acid sequence: CASSLAGSNYGYTF.